This section outlines one T cell receptor (beta chain) sequence together with its context. The CDR3 is 13 residues long. Libraries were prepared by immunoSEQ multiplex PCR; TCRdb keeps only in-frame clonotypes and omits some of them. The table records 95,000 to 150,000 clones, 70% to 80% of them present only once. These data originate in a study of blood T cell repertoires in COVID-19. The sequence derives from a man aged 35-49 years with active or convalescent COVID-19. Sequenced sample: peripheral blood. The chain is built from TRBV12-3 or TRBV12-4 and TRBJ2-1; TRBD2 matches 12 bases. The CDR3 sequence: CAQSLAGGLEQFF. The CDR3 nucleotides are TGTGCTCAGAGCCTAGCGGGGGGGCTTGAGCAGTTCTTC.